This entry lists 27 T cell receptor beta chains sequenced from one sample in a study of beta chain features in type 1 diabetes. The entirety of the isolated RNA underwent reverse transcription, so expressed TCRB transcripts were sequenced. The data were produced by immunoSEQ multiplex PCR, yet TCRdb's version contains in-frame clones alone and is incomplete. The sample lists about 160,000 clones, 8.1% occurring once. The material sequenced was central memory CD4+ T cells from blood. The source of these receptors is a man younger than 35 in good health.

The chain is built from TRBV4-3 and TRBJ1-1; D is ambiguous. The CDR3 length is 15 residues. Trimming removed 4 bases at V and 0 bases at J, with 12 bases between. Germline values: CDR1 LGHNA, CDR2 YSLEER. CDR3 sequence: CASSRQTGLNTEAFF. CDR3 nucleotides: TGCGCCAGCAGCCGCCAAACGGGATTGAACACTGAAGCTTTCTTT.

The chain joins TRBV4-2 to TRBJ1-5; D remains unclear. The CDR3 is made up of 16 amino acids. Germline V gives CDR1 LGHNA, CDR2 YNFKEQ. Deletions cut 1 base from V and 0 bases from J, with 10 bases between. CDR3 coding DNA: TGTGCCAGCAGCCAAGTTGGGCAGTATAGCAATCAGCCCCAGCATTTT. Protein: CASSQVGQYSNQPQHF.

The J gene is TRBJ1-2, the V gene TRBV5-1; TRBD1 might be the D (6 bases). The V gene lost 4 bases and the J gene lost 1 base, with 17 bases spanning the gap. This CDR3 has 16 amino acids. The germline CDR1 and CDR2 sequences are SGHRS and YFSETQ. CDR3 sequence reads: CASSNTGTSNNYGYTF. The CDR3, as DNA: TGCGCCAGCAGCAATACCGGGACATCAAATAACTATGGCTACACCTTC.

This clone turned up a few times. V is TRBV5-6 and J is TRBJ1-5; the D is unclear. Germline CDR1 and CDR2: SGHDT and YYEEEE. The CDR3 runs to 12 residues. With 0 bases removed from V and 7 bases from J, the gap between germline ends came to 5 bases. CDR3 nucleotide sequence: TGTGCCAGCAGCTTGGGACAACAGCCCCAGCATTTT. Translation gives CASSLGQQPQHF.

The J gene is TRBJ1-2, the V gene TRBV2; 7 nucleotides agree with TRBD1. V was pared by 4 bases and J by 1 base, with 0 bases of the junction left unmatched. The CDR3 totals 13 residues. CDR1 and CDR2 (germline): SNHLY, FYNNEI. This chain's CDR3 is CASSGQGNYGYTF. CDR3 DNA: TGTGCCAGCAGTGGACAGGGTAACTATGGCTACACCTTC.

The sample holds many counts of this clone. The chain links TRBV5-1 to TRBJ2-3, with 9 nucleotides matching TRBD2. Germline V CDR1 and CDR2: SGHRS, YFSETQ. J gave up 6 bases and V 0 bases, and 2 bases lay outside the gene matches. CDR3 length: 14 amino acids. DNA of the CDR3: TGCGCCAGCAGCTTGGATAGCGGGAGTGATACGCAGTATTTT. It specifies CASSLDSGSDTQYF.

V is TRBV7-9 and J is TRBJ2-7, with 10 positions matching TRBD1. CDR1 is SEHNR and CDR2 is FQNEAQ in the germline V gene (reference sequence). This CDR3 spans 17 amino acids. Trimming took 4 bases from V and 2 from J; bases not matched to a gene: 11. Written as DNA, the CDR3 is TGTGCCAGCAGCTCCTACGGACAGGGGGATTTTACCTACGAGCAGTACTTC. This translates into CASSSYGQGDFTYEQYF.

This clone was counted at least ten times. The rearrangement joins TRBV9 to TRBJ2-5; D is undetermined. This CDR3 is built from 14 residues. From germline, CDR1 is SGDLS and CDR2 YYNGEE. Between the trimmed V and J ends, which lost 2 bases and 3 bases, there was a span of 11 bases. CDR3 residues: CASSVTPTEETQYF. For the CDR3, the DNA is TGTGCCAGCAGCGTTACTCCGACTGAAGAGACCCAGTACTTC.

The chain uses TRBV30 and TRBJ2-1, with a possible D match to TRBD1 (6 bases). The CDR3 is made up of 13 amino acids. The ends were cut back, 2 bases at V and 4 bases at J, with 9 bases in the middle. Germline-derived CDR1 and CDR2 are GTSNPN and SVGIG (reference sequence). Written as DNA, the CDR3 is TGTGCCTGGAGTTTACAGGGTTACAATGAGCAGTTCTTC. Protein product: CAWSLQGYNEQFF.

This clone was seen only a few times. The CDR3 nucleotides read TGTGCCAGCTCACCAACGTGGGAGGCTGGGGCCAACGTCCTGACTTTC. It is translated as CASSPTWEAGANVLTF. This sequence joins TRBV18 and TRBJ2-6, with a weak D call TRBD2 (6 bases). The CDR3 is 16 residues long. V was trimmed by 2 bases and J by 2 bases, leaving 10 bases between them. CDR1 is KGHSH and CDR2 is LQKENI in the germline V gene.

This clone has more than one count but fewer than ten. The genes are TRBV14 and TRBJ1-3; TRBD1 matches at 8 bases. This CDR3 comprises 16 residues. V gave up 4 bases and J gave up 4 bases; unmatched junction bases: 9. The germline V gene encodes CDR1 SGHDN and CDR2 FVKESK. DNA for the CDR3: TGTGCCAGCAGCCGCCTACCCCGGACAGGGGGAAACACCATATATTTT. Translated, it gives CASSRLPRTGGNTIYF.

This clone showed up just a few times. The chain uses TRBV28 and TRBJ2-1, with 8 bases identical to TRBD1. V trimming: 6 bases; J trimming: 9 bases; junction bases outside the gene matches: 13. There are 15 residues in the CDR3. From germline, CDR1 is MDHEN and CDR2 SYDVKM. The CDR3 DNA follows: TGTGCCAGCAGCTTGGGGGACAGGCGAACGGGTGAGCAGTTCTTC. It translates to CASSLGDRRTGEQFF. Variable domain in full (rest from reference TRBV28 and TRBJ2-1): DVKVTQSSRYLVKRTGEKVFLECVQDMDHENMFWYRQDPGLGLRLIYFSYDVKMKEKGDIPEGYSVSREKKERFSLILESASTNQTSMYLCASSLGDRRTGEQFFGPGTRLTVL.

The chain uses TRBV30 and TRBJ2-7, with 9 bases identical to TRBD2. Per the germline V gene, CDR1 is GTSNPN and CDR2 is SVGIG (reference sequence). V shed 3 bases, J shed 5 bases, and the junction held 8 bases outside the gene matches. The CDR3 is 14 amino acids. Here the CDR3 reads CAWRTGLAENEQYF. The CDR3 DNA is TGTGCCTGGAGGACGGGACTAGCTGAAAACGAGCAGTACTTC.

This clone was detected many times. The V call is TRBV29-1, the J call TRBJ2-7, with 7 positions matching TRBD1. The V gene's germline CDR1 is SQVTM and CDR2 ANQGSEA. V gave up 1 base and J gave up 4 bases; unmatched junction bases: 1. The CDR3 consists of 12 residues. The CDR3 loop reads CSVEVTGYEQYF. As DNA, the CDR3 is TGCAGCGTTGAAGTGACAGGGTACGAGCAGTACTTC.

The chain recombines TRBV7-2 with TRBJ1-5; the D is unclear. V was trimmed by 5 bases and J by 5 bases, leaving 7 bases between them. The V gene's germline CDR1 is SGHTA and CDR2 FQGNSA. The CDR3 is made up of 12 amino acids. The CDR3 protein is CASSLQDQPQHF. The DNA of the CDR3 is TGTGCCAGCAGCCTCCAGGATCAGCCCCAGCATTTT.

This clone was counted a few times. V and J are TRBV5-5 and TRBJ1-5; D gene ambiguous. The CDR3 is made up of 15 amino acids. In germline, CDR1 is SGHKS, CDR2 YYEKEE (reference sequence). With 0 bases removed from V and 0 bases from J, the gap between germline ends came to 7 bases. The DNA of the CDR3 is TGTGCCAGCAGCTTGGTGCGGAGTAGCAATCAGCCCCAGCATTTT. It translates to CASSLVRSSNQPQHF.

The chain couples TRBV5-1 to TRBJ1-2; the match to TRBD1 covers 7 bases. V dropped 10 bases and J dropped 2; count of bases not matched to a gene: 5. CDR3 length equals 12 residues. Germline loops: CDR1 SGHRS, CDR2 YFSETQ. The CDR3 nucleotides are TGCGCCCCCGACAGGGAAAACTATGGCTACACCTTC. Its translation: CAPDRENYGYTF.

The chain couples TRBV30 to TRBJ1-5, with 11 bases aligning to TRBD1. Germline V CDR1 and CDR2: GTSNPN, SVGIG (reference sequence). With V trimmed by 2 bases and J by 4 bases, 10 bases remained unmatched. CDR3 length: 17 amino acids. The CDR3 loop reads CAWSLRQGTGGNQPQHF. As DNA, the CDR3 is TGTGCCTGGAGTCTGAGGCAAGGGACAGGGGGTAATCAGCCCCAGCATTTT.

The sample holds many counts of this clone. The chain links TRBV9 to TRBJ2-1, with TRBD2 matching over 9 bases. This CDR3 comprises 18 residues. The germline V gene has CDR1 SGDLS and CDR2 YYNGEE. The junction had 15 bases not matched to a gene; V was cut back by 0 bases and J by 8 bases. CDR3 in amino acids: CASSVGDAMGTSRDEQFF. The DNA of the CDR3 is TGTGCCAGCAGCGTAGGGGACGCGATGGGGACTAGCAGGGATGAGCAGTTCTTC.

This clone has more than one count but fewer than ten. This rearrangement joins TRBV9 to TRBJ2-6; TRBD1 aligns across 7 bases. The CDR3 totals 18 residues. V was pared by 4 bases and J by 0 bases, with 10 bases of the junction left unmatched. From germline, CDR1 is SGDLS and CDR2 YYNGEE. CDR3 residues: CASSLLGTVDSGANVLTF. The DNA for the CDR3 is TGTGCCAGCAGCCTCCTCGGGACAGTCGACTCTGGGGCCAACGTCCTGACTTTC. Full variable domain (missing parts from reference TRBV9 and TRBJ2-6): DSGVTQTPKHLITATGQRVTLRCSPRSGDLSVYWYQQSLDQGLQFLIQYYNGEERAKGNILERFSAQQFPDLHSELNLSSLELGDSALYFCASSLLGTVDSGANVLTFGAGSRLTVL.

The chain carries TRBV4-1 and TRBJ2-7, with 11 bases that match TRBD2. Trimming took 4 bases from V and 2 from J; bases not matched to a gene: 4. This CDR3 contains 15 residues. The germline gives CDR1 MGHRA, CDR2 YSYEKL. CDR3 bases: TGCGCCAGCAGCCTAGGACTAGCGGGCCCCTACGAGCAGTACTTC. It is translated as CASSLGLAGPYEQYF.

The CDR3 sequence: CASSLGWRGPAYEQYF. In nucleotides, the CDR3 is TGTGCCAGCAGCTTGGGTTGGCGGGGGCCCGCCTACGAGCAGTACTTC. The chain uses TRBV5-6 and TRBJ2-7; weak D call: TRBD2 (7 bases). V was clipped by 0 bases and J by 2 bases, with 15 bases between them. The CDR3 spans 16 residues. The germline V gene has CDR1 SGHDT and CDR2 YYEEEE.

The rearrangement uses TRBV5-1 and TRBJ2-1; D possibly corresponds to TRBD2 (5 bases). CDR1 is SGHRS, CDR2 YFSETQ, per germline. Trimming cost V 3 bases and J 1 base, with 14 bases left between them. This CDR3 has 16 residues. The CDR3 bases are TGCGCCAGCAGCTCCTCACGGACTTCGTCCTACAATGAGCAGTTCTTC. This encodes CASSSSRTSSYNEQFF.

This clone has more than one count but fewer than ten. J is TRBJ2-3 and V is TRBV10-3; TRBD2 matches at 7 bases. The length of the CDR3 is 13 residues. Per the germline V gene, CDR1 is ENHRY and CDR2 is SYGVKD. J lost 2 bases, V lost 7 bases, and 3 bases had no gene match. The CDR3 sequence is CAITAGYTDTQYF. The CDR3 nucleotides are TGTGCCATCACAGCGGGGTACACAGATACGCAGTATTTT.

In DNA form, the CDR3 reads TGTGCCAGCAGTGGTAGTCTCTACGGCAGGCACGAGCAGTACTTC. It specifies CASSGSLYGRHEQYF. The V gene is TRBV6-4, the J gene TRBJ2-7; D gene unclear. Trimming pared 4 bases from V and 5 bases from J, leaving 18 bases between. Germline V gene lookup returns CDR1 MRHNA and CDR2 SNTAGT. The CDR3 is made up of 15 amino acids.

Only a few counts were recorded for this clone. V gene TRBV7-2 combines with J gene TRBJ1-3; D possibly corresponds to TRBD1 (5 bases). Germline V lookup: CDR1 SGHTA, CDR2 FQGNSA. The length of the CDR3 is 14 residues. V was cut by 5 bases and J by 0 bases, with 8 bases left in between. DNA of the CDR3: TGTGCCAGCAGCCCAGGGTACTCTGGAAACACCATATATTTT. Translation gives CASSPGYSGNTIYF.

This clone was observed at least ten times. The chain carries TRBV30 and TRBJ2-5; 11 nucleotides align to TRBD2. V dropped 3 bases and J dropped 6; count of bases not matched to a gene: 9. Germline V lookup: CDR1 GTSNPN, CDR2 SVGIG (reference sequence). The CDR3 is made up of 15 amino acids. The CDR3 loop is CAWSLLSGGAKTQYF. CDR3 nucleotide sequence: TGTGCCTGGAGCCTTCTTAGCGGGGGGGCGAAGACCCAGTACTTC.